This entry lists 20 T cell receptor beta chains sequenced from one sample in a study of cytomegalovirus exposure and HLA in healthy donors. PCR was performed using 60 Vbeta and 13 Jbeta primers. Clones were sequenced by immunoSEQ multiplex PCR, and TCRdb holds only the in-frame ones, with some missing. The sample gives approximately 150,000 clones, around 10% of which show up once; around 1.9% is in the top ten. The sequenced material came from PBMCs. The receptors were gathered from a male donor in good health and CMV-seronegative.

In its sample, this clone was seen a few times. V and J are TRBV7-6 and TRBJ2-5, with D possibly being TRBD2 (5 bases). The length of the CDR3 is 15 residues. V lost 0 bases, J lost 5 bases, and 13 bases lay in between. Germline-derived CDR1 and CDR2 are SGHVS and FNYEAQ. CDR3 region: CASSLAVVWRETQYF. CDR3 sequence (DNA): TGTGCCAGCAGCTTAGCGGTGGTCTGGAGGGAGACCCAGTACTTC.

This chain links TRBV7-3 with TRBJ2-2, with 11 bases fitting TRBD1. Germline V gene sequence: CDR1 SGHTA, CDR2 FQGTGA. This CDR3 contains 18 residues. J gave up 8 bases and V 5 bases, and 16 bases lay outside the gene matches. CDR3 amino acids: CASSPWGRTGGSKGELFF. The CDR3 DNA is TGTGCCAGCAGCCCTTGGGGGAGGACAGGGGGCTCGAAGGGGGAGCTGTTTTTT.

This clone was seen a few times. The rearrangement links TRBV5-6 to TRBJ1-6; D not resolved. CDR3 length: 18 residues. The V end lost 7 bases, the J end lost 1 base, and 21 bases lay between the germline ends. Germline V CDR1 and CDR2: SGHDT, YYEEEE. CDR3 nucleotide sequence: TGTGCCAGCGCGGGAGGTGAACAGAGTCAATCCTATAATTCACCCCTCCACTTT. Protein: CASAGGEQSQSYNSPLHF.

V is TRBV6-5 and J is TRBJ2-5; 8 bases line up with TRBD1. The J call may be wrong; the DNA end is better matched by TRBJ2-7. The CDR3 consists of 13 residues. Germline V CDR1 and CDR2: MNHEY, SVGAGI. In nucleotides, the CDR3 is TGTGCCAGCAGTACCTGGACAGGGAACGAGCAGTACTTC. This codes for CASSTWTGNEQYF.

Only a few counts were recorded for this clone. The chain carries TRBV29-1 and TRBJ2-3; D might be TRBD1 (6 bases). The CDR3 consists of 14 residues. V shed 5 bases and J shed 0 bases, with 12 bases lying between them. In germline, CDR1 is SQVTM, CDR2 ANQGSEA. CDR3 DNA sequence: TGCAGCGTTACCGGACAGTTCAGCACAGATACGCAGTATTTT. Its translation is CSVTGQFSTDTQYF.

The table lists this clone with a few counts. The gene calls are TRBV7-2 and TRBJ1-2, with 7 bases aligning to TRBD1. Germline assignment: CDR1 SGHTA and CDR2 FQGNSA. J lost 4 bases, V lost 5 bases, and 13 bases had no gene match. The CDR3 totals 16 residues. The CDR3 DNA reads TGTGCCAGCAGCCCAGGAGGACAGGCAGACAGCTATGGCTACACCTTC. This translates into CASSPGGQADSYGYTF.

The table lists this clone with a few counts. The chain uses TRBV28 and TRBJ1-3; TRBD1 agrees at 7 bases. There are 15 residues in the CDR3. V shed 6 bases, J shed 6 bases, and the junction held 11 bases outside the gene matches. Germline V gene sequence: CDR1 MDHEN, CDR2 SYDVKM. The CDR3 loop is CASRPFDRASNTIYF. The CDR3, as DNA: TGTGCCAGCAGACCATTCGACAGGGCGTCAAACACCATATATTTT. The full variable domain, completed using reference TRBV28 and TRBJ1-3, is DVKVTQSSRYLVKRTGEKVFLECVQDMDHENMFWYRQDPGLGLRLIYFSYDVKMKEKGDIPEGYSVSREKKERFSLILESASTNQTSMYLCASRPFDRASNTIYFGEGSWLTVV.

This clone was counted between two and nine times. The rearrangement links TRBV5-4 to TRBJ2-5, with a possible D match to TRBD1 (6 bases). Between the trimmed V and J ends, which lost 6 bases and 0 bases, there was a span of 15 bases. The CDR3 contains 15 residues. The germline V gene encodes CDR1 SGHNT and CDR2 YYREEE (reference sequence). The DNA of the CDR3 is TGTGCCAGCAACACCGGGACATACAACCAAGAGACCCAGTACTTC. As protein: CASNTGTYNQETQYF.

In its sample, this clone was seen a few times. The V gene is TRBV13, the J gene TRBJ1-4; D is possibly TRBD1 (5 bases). Germline CDR1 reads PRHDT; CDR2 reads FYEKMQ (reference sequence). CDR3 length: 14 residues. V was cut by 4 bases and J by 4 bases, with 10 bases left in between. CDR3 bases: TGTGCCAGCAGCTCCAGGGCGTTTAATGAAAAACTGTTTTTT. It encodes CASSSRAFNEKLFF.

This sequence joins TRBV2 and TRBJ1-4; no clear D. Germline-derived CDR1 and CDR2 are SNHLY and FYNNEI. Trimming took 4 bases from V and 7 from J, leaving 16 bases between them. The length of the CDR3 is 15 residues. Written as DNA, the CDR3 is TGTGCCAGCAGTGTCGCTACCAAACGGGTTGAAAAACTGTTTTTT. As protein: CASSVATKRVEKLFF. Based on the CDR3 plus reference TRBV2 and TRBJ1-4, the full variable domain is EPEVTQTPSHQVTQMGQEVILRCVPISNHLYFYWYRQILGQKVEFLVSFYNNEISEKSEIFDDQFSVERPDGSNFTLKIRSTKLEDSAMYFCASSVATKRVEKLFFGSGTQLSVL.

V and J are TRBV18 and TRBJ1-3; D unclear. CDR1 and CDR2 (germline): KGHSH, LQKENI. The ends were cut back, 2 bases at V and 0 bases at J, with 11 bases in the middle. The CDR3 runs to 16 residues. This CDR3 is CASSPGGPLSGNTIYF. The CDR3 DNA is TGTGCCAGCTCACCAGGCGGGCCTCTCTCTGGAAACACCATATATTTT. The variable domain in full, with the rest retrieved from reference TRBV18 and TRBJ1-3, is NAGVMQNPRHLVRRRGQEARLRCSPMKGHSHVYWYRQLPEEGLKFMVYLQKENIIDESGMPKERFSAEFPKEGPSILRIQQVVRGDSAAYFCASSPGGPLSGNTIYFGEGSWLTVV.

The chain couples TRBV9 to TRBJ2-7; the D gene is possibly TRBD1 (5 bases). The germline V gene encodes CDR1 SGDLS and CDR2 YYNGEE. V lost 1 base and J 0 bases, leaving 8 bases between the germline ends. This CDR3 has 14 amino acids. The CDR3 region has the DNA TGTGCCAGCAGCGTACAGGACACCTCCTACGAGCAGTACTTC. It translates to CASSVQDTSYEQYF.

There are a few counts of this clone. CDR3 loop: CASSSGWKGLAGDYEQYF. CDR3 DNA: TGTGCCAGCAGCTCGGGATGGAAGGGACTAGCGGGGGATTACGAGCAGTACTTC. The V call is TRBV7-2, the J call TRBJ2-7; 14 positions match TRBD2. CDR3 size: 18 residues. Germline V CDR1 and CDR2: SGHTA, FQGNSA. V lost 4 bases and J lost 4; bases outside the gene matches: 12.

CDR3 residues: CASRRVNTEAFF. CDR3 DNA sequence: TGTGCCAGTAGGCGGGTGAACACTGAAGCTTTCTTT. The rearrangement uses TRBV19 and TRBJ1-1, with D unclear. CDR1 is LNHDA and CDR2 is SQIVND in the germline V gene (reference sequence). V lost 6 bases and J lost 0, with 5 bases in between. CDR3 length: 12 amino acids. Full variable domain (missing parts from reference TRBV19 and TRBJ1-1): DGGITQSPKYLFRKEGQNVTLSCEQNLNHDAMYWYRQDPGQGLRLIYYSQIVNDFQKGDIAEGYSVSREKKESFPLTVTSAQKNPTAFYLCASRRVNTEAFFGQGTRLTVV.

The table lists this clone with a few counts. This chain links TRBV2 with TRBJ1-5, with 7 bases identical to TRBD1. Germline CDR1 is SNHLY and CDR2 is FYNNEI. Trimming cost V 7 bases and J 4 bases; bases outside gene matches: 10. This CDR3 has 15 residues. The CDR3 sequence is CASNSGQVGNQPQHF. The CDR3 DNA reads TGTGCCAGCAACTCAGGACAGGTGGGTAATCAGCCCCAGCATTTT.

This clone was counted only a few times. The chain uses TRBV7-9 and TRBJ2-7, with TRBD2 matching over 11 bases. Germline V gene data show CDR1 as SEHNR and CDR2 as FQNEAQ (reference sequence). Trimming took 4 bases from V and 0 from J; bases not matched to a gene: 5. The CDR3 contains 16 residues. In DNA form, the CDR3 reads TGTGCCAGCAGCTCGAAGACTAGCGGGAACTCCTACGAGCAGTACTTC. It translates to CASSSKTSGNSYEQYF. The variable domain in full, completed from reference TRBV7-9 and TRBJ2-7, reads DTGVSQNPRHKITKRGQNVTFRCDPISEHNRLYWYRQTLGQGPEFLTYFQNEAQLEKSRLLSDRFSAERPKGSFSTLEIQRTEQGDSAMYLCASSSKTSGNSYEQYFGPGTRLTVT.

This clone was seen a handful of times. The chain has TRBV5-1 and TRBJ1-2; maybe TRBD1 (6 bases). The CDR3 is made up of 14 amino acids. Trimming pared 4 bases from V and 0 bases from J, leaving 10 bases between. The germline V gene has CDR1 SGHRS and CDR2 YFSETQ. CDR3 amino acids: CASSPGDTNYGYTF. CDR3 DNA: TGCGCCAGCAGCCCAGGGGATACTAACTATGGCTACACCTTC.

The sample holds a few counts of this clone. The DNA of the CDR3 is TGTGCCAGCAGTTCAGGTACTGAAGCTTTCTTT. It yields the protein CASSSGTEAFF. The chain is built from TRBV27 and TRBJ1-1; no clear D gene. This CDR3 is built from 11 residues. Looked up from germline, CDR1 is MNHEY and CDR2 is SMNVEV (reference sequence). V was shortened by 4 bases and J by 5 bases, with 5 bases between the two germline ends.

This clone turned up a few times. This chain uses TRBV29-1 with TRBJ1-1; D gene unclear. In germline, CDR1 is SQVTM, CDR2 ANQGSEA. This CDR3 is 13 amino acids long. Trimming removed 3 bases at V and 2 bases at J, with 10 bases between. CDR3 sequence reads: CSVDPGRNTEAFF. In DNA, the CDR3 is TGCAGCGTTGATCCAGGAAGAAACACTGAAGCTTTCTTT.

This clone was observed a few times. Germline and junction disagree at one end, which may indicate a read error. The V and J genes are TRBV7-8 and TRBJ1-3; 7 nucleotides match TRBD1. The CDR3 sequence is 17 residues long. Germline V gene sequence: CDR1 SGHVS, CDR2 FQNEAQ. The CDR3 nucleotides are TGTGCCAGCAGCTTAGGCCCCGGGACAGTCTCTAGAAACACCATATATTTT. This translates into CASSLGPGTVSRNTIYF.